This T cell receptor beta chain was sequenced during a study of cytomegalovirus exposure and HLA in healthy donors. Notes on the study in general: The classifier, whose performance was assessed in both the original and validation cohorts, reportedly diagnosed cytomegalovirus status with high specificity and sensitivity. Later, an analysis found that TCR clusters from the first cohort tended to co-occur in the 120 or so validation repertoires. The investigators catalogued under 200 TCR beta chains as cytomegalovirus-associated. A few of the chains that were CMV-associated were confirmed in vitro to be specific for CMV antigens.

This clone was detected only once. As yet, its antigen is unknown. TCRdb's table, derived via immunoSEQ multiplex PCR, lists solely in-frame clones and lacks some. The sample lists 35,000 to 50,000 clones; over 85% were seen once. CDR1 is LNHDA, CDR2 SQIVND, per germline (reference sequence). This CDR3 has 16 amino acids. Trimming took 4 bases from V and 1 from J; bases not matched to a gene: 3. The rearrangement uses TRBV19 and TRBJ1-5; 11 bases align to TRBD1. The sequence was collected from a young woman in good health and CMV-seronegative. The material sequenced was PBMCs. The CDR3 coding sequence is TGTGCCAGTAGTAACTGGGACAGGGGGAGCAATCAGCCCCAGCATTTT. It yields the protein CASSNWDRGSNQPQHF. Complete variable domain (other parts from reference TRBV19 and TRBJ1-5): DGGITQSPKYLFRKEGQNVTLSCEQNLNHDAMYWYRQDPGQGLRLIYYSQIVNDFQKGDIAEGYSVSREKKESFPLTVTSAQKNPTAFYLCASSNWDRGSNQPQHFGDGTRLSIL.